This is a list of T cell receptor beta chains from one sample in a study of OX40 agonist ivuxolimab in advanced cancers. Sequencing used immunoSEQ multiplex PCR; TCRdb keeps in-frame clones, though not all of them. The data contain about 56,000 clones, about 90% of them singletons. The material was CD4+ or CD8+ T cells sorted from blood, obtained in a trial of the OX40 agonist ivuxolimab. The receptor source for this set is an adult with an advanced solid tumor such as melanoma, head and neck, liver or kidney cancer. The CDR3 runs from the conserved cysteine through the conserved F or W. D genes are given only for firm matches. Clone size appears in some rows only: once, few, many, or a class for an expanded clone.

V	J	size	D	DNA	CDR3
TRBV19	TRBJ2-7	-	-	TGTGCCAGCACACCGGGCCCTGGGGACGAGCAGTACTTC	CASTPGPGDEQYF
TRBV29-1	TRBJ2-7	-	-	TGCAGCGTTGAAGAGGGCCAGGGTAACGAGCAGTACTTC	CSVEEGQGNEQYF
TRBV11-2	TRBJ2-7	-	TRBD1	TGTGCCAGCAGCTCGACAGGGGGCTACGAGCAGTACTTC	CASSSTGGYEQYF
TRBV28	TRBJ1-2	-	-	TGTGCCAGCAGTTTGAGAAGAGCGAACTATGGCTACACCTTC	CASSLRRANYGYTF
TRBV5-4	TRBJ1-1	-	TRBD1	TGTGCCAGCAACAGGGGAGGGACTGAAGCTTTCTTT	CASNRGGTEAFF
TRBV7-9	TRBJ2-7	-	-	TGTGCCAGCAGCTTATTGAGGAACGACGAGCAGTACTTC	CASSLLRNDEQYF
TRBV28	TRBJ1-4	-	-	TGTGCCAGCAGTTTAAATCAGAATAATGAAAAACTGTTTTTT	CASSLNQNNEKLFF
TRBV7-9	TRBJ2-7	-	TRBD1	TGTGCCAGCGAGAAATGGGACAGCTCCTACGAGCAGTACTTC	CASEKWDSSYEQYF
TRBV7-2	TRBJ2-3	-	-	TGTGCCAGCAGCTTACGACACCGGGAAGGGGGAGATACGCAGTATTTT	CASSLRHREGGDTQYF
TRBV7-8	TRBJ2-7	-	-	TGTGCCAGCAGCTTAGGGACATGGACCGACGAGCAGTACTTC	CASSLGTWTDEQYF
TRBV27	TRBJ2-3	-	TRBD1	TGTGCCAGCAGTTCCCGGACAGGGGGCGCGAAAGATACGCAGTATTTT	CASSSRTGGAKDTQYF
TRBV5-6	TRBJ1-2	-	TRBD1	TGTGCCAGCACCGTGGACAGGGGTGACTATGGCTACACCTTC	CASTVDRGDYGYTF
TRBV27	TRBJ2-1	once	-	TGTGCCAGCAGTTTGGGCGGGACGTACAATGAGCAGTTCTTC	CASSLGGTYNEQFF
TRBV2	TRBJ1-1	-	-	TGTGCCAGCAGTGAGACAGGTCGTGAAGCTTTCTTT	CASSETGREAFF
TRBV7-9	TRBJ2-7	once	-	TGTGCCAGCAGCTTAGGAGGGGCCGACTACGAGCAGTACTTC	CASSLGGADYEQYF
TRBV27	TRBJ2-7	once	TRBD1	TGTGCCACCAAGGGGGCCGCCTACGAGCAGTACTTC	CATKGAAYEQYF
TRBV19	TRBJ2-1	-	TRBD2	TGTGCCAGTAGTATAGGAGGCGGGAGGGTGGATGAGCAGTTCTTC	CASSIGGGRVDEQFF
TRBV10-2	TRBJ1-3	-	TRBD1	TGCGCCAGCAGAGCCGGGACAGTCGGAAACACCATATATTTT	CASRAGTVGNTIYF
TRBV5-1	TRBJ2-7	-	-	TGCGCCAGCAGCTTGGAGAGGGGCGAGCAGTACTTC	CASSLERGEQYF
TRBV2	TRBJ2-3	-	TRBD1	TGTGCCAGCAGTCCGGGACAGGGGACAGATACGCAGTATTTT	CASSPGQGTDTQYF
TRBV19	TRBJ2-6	-	-	TGTGCCAGTAGTATAGCTTACTCTGGGGCCAACGTCCTGACTTTC	CASSIAYSGANVLTF
TRBV5-4	TRBJ2-7	-	TRBD1	TGTGCCAGCAGCTACGGGACAGAGTCCTACGAGCAGTACTTC	CASSYGTESYEQYF
TRBV5-1	TRBJ2-7	-	-	TGCGCCAGCAGCGCATGGGACGGAGCCTACGAGCAGTACTTC	CASSAWDGAYEQYF
TRBV5-5	TRBJ2-1	-	-	TGTGCCAGCAGCTCTCTCTTGTTGACCTACAATGAGCAGTTCTTC	CASSSLLLTYNEQFF
TRBV6-5	TRBJ2-1	-	TRBD2	TGTGCCAGCAGTTACTCGAAAGCGGGAGGGCGCAATGAGCAGTTCTTC	CASSYSKAGGRNEQFF
TRBV28	TRBJ2-7	medium-sized	TRBD2	TGTGCCAGCTCGACTAGCGGGAGACTCAATTACGAGCAGTACTTC	CASSTSGRLNYEQYF
TRBV28	TRBJ1-2	-	TRBD1	TGTGCCAGCAGTTTACTGGGACAGCCTCTATACTATGGCTACACCTTC	CASSLLGQPLYYGYTF
TRBV5-1	TRBJ2-1	-	TRBD1	TGCGCCAGCAGCCGCTGGACAGGGGATGAGCAGTTCTTC	CASSRWTGDEQFF
TRBV28	TRBJ1-1	-	TRBD1	TGTGCCAGCAAAAGTGGGACAGGGGGCCTGAACACTGAAGCTTTCTTT	CASKSGTGGLNTEAFF
TRBV29-1	TRBJ2-5	-	-	TGCAGCGTTGATGCCCGAAACGAAGAGACCCAGTACTTC	CSVDARNEETQYF
TRBV7-9	TRBJ1-2	-	-	TGTGCCAGCAGCCAAGGACAGTTTGACGGCTATGGCTACACCTTC	CASSQGQFDGYGYTF
TRBV7-8	TRBJ2-7	-	TRBD1	TGTGCCAGCAGCTTCACAGGGGGCGCTTCCTACGAGCAGTACTTC	CASSFTGGASYEQYF
TRBV28	TRBJ2-3	-	TRBD2	TGTGCCAGCAGTTTCGGCCTAGCGGGAGTAGATACGCAGTATTTT	CASSFGLAGVDTQYF
TRBV27	TRBJ1-4	-	TRBD1	TGTGCCAGCAGTCGGGACAGGGAGTCTTATGAAAAACTGTTTTTT	CASSRDRESYEKLFF
TRBV28	TRBJ2-4	-	TRBD1	TGTGCCAGCAGCCTTTTTGGACAGGGGGCGCAAGACATTCAGTACTTC	CASSLFGQGAQDIQYF
TRBV9	TRBJ2-7	-	TRBD2	TGTGCCAGCAGCGTCGGGACTAGCGGGAGTCTATCCCACGAGCAGTACTTC	CASSVGTSGSLSHEQYF
TRBV2	TRBJ1-4	-	-	TGTGCCAGCAGACCCCTGACAGGTCCCACCGGGAAACTGTTTTTT	CASRPLTGPTGKLFF
TRBV5-4	TRBJ2-1	-	-	TGTGCCAGCGGTTCCTACAATGAGCAGTTCTTC	CASGSYNEQFF
TRBV28	TRBJ1-2	-	TRBD1	TGTGCCAGCAGTCGAACAGGGGGTCGAGGCTACACCTTC	CASSRTGGRGYTF
TRBV9	TRBJ2-7	-	TRBD1	TGTGCCAGCAGCCTAAGGACAGGGGAGGACGAGCAGTACTTC	CASSLRTGEDEQYF
TRBV4-1	TRBJ1-5	-	-	TGCGCCAGCAGCCAAGAAGGGGGGGCGGGTCAGCCCCAGCATTTT	CASSQEGGAGQPQHF
TRBV9	TRBJ2-2	once	-	TGTGCCAGCGGGGGCGTGGAGCTGTTTTTT	CASGGVELFF